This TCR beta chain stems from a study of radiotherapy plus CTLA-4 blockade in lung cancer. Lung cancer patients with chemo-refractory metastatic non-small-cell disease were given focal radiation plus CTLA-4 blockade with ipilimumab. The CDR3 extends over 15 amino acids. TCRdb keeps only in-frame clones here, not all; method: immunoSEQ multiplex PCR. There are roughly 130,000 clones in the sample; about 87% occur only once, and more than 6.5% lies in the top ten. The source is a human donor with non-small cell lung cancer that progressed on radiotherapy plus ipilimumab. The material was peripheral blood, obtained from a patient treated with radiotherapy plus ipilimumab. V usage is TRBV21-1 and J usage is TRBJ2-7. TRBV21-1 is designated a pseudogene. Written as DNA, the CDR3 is TGTGCCAGCAGCAAGTACTACAGGAGGAAATACGAGCAGTACTTC. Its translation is CASSKYYRRKYEQYF.